Below are 6 T cell receptor beta chains sequenced from a single sample in a study of PD-1 blockade in classical Hodgkin lymphoma. Data came from immunoSEQ multiplex PCR; TCRdb stores just in-frame clones and leaves some out. Of around 30,000 clones in the sample, 60% to 85% are singletons; the top ten hold about 3.3%. Every patient relapsed after autologous stem cell transplantation, and brentuximab vedotin exposure varied. The sequencing used peripheral blood mononuclear cells (PBMCs), collected before the second cycle of nivolumab. The receptors come from a human donor with classical Hodgkin lymphoma.

The chain uses TRBV4-1 and TRBJ2-3, with 7 bases that match TRBD2. The CDR3 consists of 15 residues. Germline loops: CDR1 MGHRA, CDR2 YSYEKL. V was clipped by 4 bases and J by 6 bases; unmatched bases: 10. The CDR3 loop is CASSPWTRSEDTQYF. CDR3 DNA sequence: TGCGCCAGCAGCCCCTGGACTAGGTCTGAGGATACGCAGTATTTT.

The table lists this clone with a count of one. The V and J genes are TRBV6-5 and TRBJ2-7; D perhaps matches TRBD1 (6 bases). V lost 0 bases, J lost 6 bases, and 12 bases lay in between. The CDR3 is 14 residues long. The germline gives CDR1 MNHEY, CDR2 SVGAGI. Written as DNA, the CDR3 is TGTGCCAGCAGTTACTCCTCTACAGGGATCGAGCAGTACTTC. Amino acid sequence: CASSYSSTGIEQYF.

The J gene is TRBJ1-1, the V gene TRBV5-6; D not resolved. Per germline, CDR1 SGHDT and CDR2 YYEEEE. The V gene lost 5 bases and the J gene lost 5 bases, with 10 bases spanning the gap. The CDR3 runs to 12 residues. In DNA form, the CDR3 reads TGTGCCAGCAGTCGGGTGAGGACTGAAGCTTTCTTT. Protein: CASSRVRTEAFF. Variable domain in full (rest from reference TRBV5-6 and TRBJ1-1): DAGVTQSPTHLIKTRGQQVTLRCSPKSGHDTVSWYQQALGQGPQFIFQYYEEEERQRGNFPDRFSGHQFPNYSSELNVNALLLGDSALYLCASSRVRTEAFFGQGTRLTVV.

A word on this clone: Relative to the germline gene, one junction end is altered; a read error may explain this. The chain has TRBV5-1 and TRBJ1-1, with D possibly being TRBD1 (6 bases). Germline CDR1 is SGHRS and CDR2 is YFSETQ. The length of the CDR3 is 14 residues. The CDR3 protein is CASSLGGYRVEAFF. The DNA of the CDR3 is TGTGCCAGCAGCTTGGGCGGGTACAGGGTTGAAGCTTTCTTT.

The gene calls are TRBV7-4 and TRBJ2-2; D gene uncertain. V was pared by 5 bases and J by 2 bases, with 3 bases between. From germline, CDR1 is SGHVT and CDR2 SQSDAQ. The CDR3 runs 12 residues. This CDR3 reads CASSINTGELFF. In nucleotides, the CDR3 is TGTGCCAGCAGCATCAACACCGGGGAGCTGTTTTTT.

For the CDR3, the DNA is TGTGCCACCAGCAGAGGGGGAGGTAGCAATCAGCCCCAGCATTTT. Its translation: CATSRGGGSNQPQHF. The rearrangement joins TRBV15 to TRBJ1-5, with D unclear. The CDR3 totals 15 residues. V was cut by 1 base and J by 0 bases, with 7 bases left in between. Germline-derived CDR1 and CDR2 are LNHNV and YYDKDF (reference sequence).